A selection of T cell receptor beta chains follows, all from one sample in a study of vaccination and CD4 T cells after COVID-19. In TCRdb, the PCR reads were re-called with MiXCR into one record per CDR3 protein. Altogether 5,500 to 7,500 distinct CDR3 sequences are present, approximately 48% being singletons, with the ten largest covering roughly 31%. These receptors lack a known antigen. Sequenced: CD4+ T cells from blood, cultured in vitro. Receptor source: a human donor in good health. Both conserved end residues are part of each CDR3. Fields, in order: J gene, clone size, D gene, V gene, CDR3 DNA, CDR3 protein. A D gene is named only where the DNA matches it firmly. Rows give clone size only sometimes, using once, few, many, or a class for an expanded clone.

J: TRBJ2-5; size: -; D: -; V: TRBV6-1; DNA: TGTGCCAGCAGGCTGGGCTTGGGGGGTCAAGAGACCCAGTACTTC; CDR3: CASRLGLGGQETQYF
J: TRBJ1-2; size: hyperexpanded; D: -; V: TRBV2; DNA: TGTGCCAGCAGGGGAACGTCGGGGTCGGGAAATGGCTACACCTTC; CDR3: CASRGTSGSGNGYTF
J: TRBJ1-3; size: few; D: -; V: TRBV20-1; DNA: TGCAGTGCTAGAGATCCGGGGTGGGGGCAGTCTGGAAACACCATATATTTT; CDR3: CSARDPGWGQSGNTIYF
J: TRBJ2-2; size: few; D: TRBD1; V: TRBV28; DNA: TGTGCCAGCAGTTTATGGGGGACAGGGGACTTCACCGGGGAGCTGTTTTTT; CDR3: CASSLWGTGDFTGELFF
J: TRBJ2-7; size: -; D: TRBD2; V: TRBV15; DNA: TGTGCCACCAGCATGGGGCGGGGGGACTACGAGCAGTACTTC; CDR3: CATSMGRGDYEQYF
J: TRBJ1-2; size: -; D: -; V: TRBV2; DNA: TGTGCCAGCACGAGGGGTGGGTATGGCTACACCTTC; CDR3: CASTRGGYGYTF
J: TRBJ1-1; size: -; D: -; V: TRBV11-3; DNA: TGTGCCAGCAGCCTCCGGGGGGCGAAGACTGAAGCTTTCTTT; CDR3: CASSLRGAKTEAFF
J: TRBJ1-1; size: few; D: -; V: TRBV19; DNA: TGTGCCAGTAGTTCAAGCCCGGGGGTCAGGACTGAAGCTTTCTTT; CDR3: CASSSSPGVRTEAFF
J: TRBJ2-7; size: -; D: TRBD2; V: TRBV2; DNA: TGTGCCAGCAGGCGGGAGGTAGCGAACGAGCAGTACTTC; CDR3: CASRREVANEQYF
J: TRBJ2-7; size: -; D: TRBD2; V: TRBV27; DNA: TGTGCCAGCAGTTTAGGCGGGGGGTCCTCTCCCTACGAGCAGTACTTC; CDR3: CASSLGGGSSPYEQYF
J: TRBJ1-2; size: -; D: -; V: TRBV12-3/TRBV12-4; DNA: TGTGCCAGCAGACGAATCGGATCCCCTAATGGCTACACCTTC; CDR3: CASRRIGSPNGYTF
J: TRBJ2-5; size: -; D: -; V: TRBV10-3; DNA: TGTGCCATCTCGGCCGGGACCAAGGGGGAGACCCAGTACTTC; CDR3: CAISAGTKGETQYF
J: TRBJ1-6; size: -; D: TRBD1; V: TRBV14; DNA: TGTGCCAGCAGCCCTTCGGGACAGGGAGGTTCACCCCTCCACTTT; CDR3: CASSPSGQGGSPLHF
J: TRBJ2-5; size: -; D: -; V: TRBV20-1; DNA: TGCAGTGCCGCCCGTGAGGCCCAGTACTTC; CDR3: CSAAREAQYF
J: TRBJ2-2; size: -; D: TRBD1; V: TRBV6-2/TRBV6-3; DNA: TGTGCCACTAACCGGGACAGAAACACCGGGGAGCTGTTTTTT; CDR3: CATNRDRNTGELFF
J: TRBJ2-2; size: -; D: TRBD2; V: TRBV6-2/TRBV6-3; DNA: TGTGCCAGCAGTCAGCCGGGACTAGCGGGGAGTTCGAACACCGGGGAGCTGTTTTTT; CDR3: CASSQPGLAGSSNTGELFF
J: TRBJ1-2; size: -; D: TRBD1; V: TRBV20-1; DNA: TGCAGTGCTAGAGATCGCAGGGGGTTCTATGGCTACACCTTC; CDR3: CSARDRRGFYGYTF
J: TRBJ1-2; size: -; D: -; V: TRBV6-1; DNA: TGTGCCAGCAGCCGGACGGTCAATTCCAACTATGGCTACACCTTC; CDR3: CASSRTVNSNYGYTF
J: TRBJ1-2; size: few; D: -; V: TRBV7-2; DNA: TGTGCCAGCACAACTGCGGTGGGGGGCGCGGGAGGCTACACCTTC; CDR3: CASTTAVGGAGGYTF
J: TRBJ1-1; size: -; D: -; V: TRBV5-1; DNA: TGCGCCAGCAGCTTGGATGGAGAAAACACTGAAGCTTTCTTT; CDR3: CASSLDGENTEAFF
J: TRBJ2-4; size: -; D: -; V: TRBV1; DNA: TGCACCAGCAGCCAAGTGGGATACCAGCGGAAACTAGCCAAAAACATTCAGTACTTC; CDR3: CTSSQVGYQRKLAKNIQYF
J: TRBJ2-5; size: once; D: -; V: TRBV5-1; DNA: TGCGCCAGCAACCTAAAAGAGACCCAGTACTTC; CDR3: CASNLKETQYF
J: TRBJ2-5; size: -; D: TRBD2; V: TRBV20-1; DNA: TGCAGTGCTAGAGATTCGGCGGGGGGCTGGGAGACCCAGTACTTC; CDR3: CSARDSAGGWETQYF
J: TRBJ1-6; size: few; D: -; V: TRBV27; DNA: TGTGCCAGCTCCCCCGAACGGTTTACACCCCTCCACTTT; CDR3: CASSPERFTPLHF
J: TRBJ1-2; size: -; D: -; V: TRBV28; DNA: TGTGCCACTGCACAGGGCTCGGAAAATGGCTACACCTTC; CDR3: CATAQGSENGYTF
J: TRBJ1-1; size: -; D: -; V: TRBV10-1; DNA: TGCGCCAGCAGTGACGGTGGGTACACTGAAGCTTTCTTT; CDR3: CASSDGGYTEAFF
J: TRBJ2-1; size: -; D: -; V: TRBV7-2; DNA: TGTGCCAGCAGCCGGAGGGGGGGCGCGGTTTCCTACAATGAGCAGTTCTTC; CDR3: CASSRRGGAVSYNEQFF
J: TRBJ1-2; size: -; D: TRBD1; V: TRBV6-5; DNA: TGTGCCAGCAGTTACGCTCCCGGGACAGGGTACGGCTACACCTTC; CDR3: CASSYAPGTGYGYTF
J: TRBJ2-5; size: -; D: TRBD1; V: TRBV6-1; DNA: TGTGCCAGCAGTATGGGACAGGTCGTCCAAGAGACCCAGTACTTC; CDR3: CASSMGQVVQETQYF
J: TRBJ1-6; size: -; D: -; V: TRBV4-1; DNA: TGCGCCAGCAGCCAAGATTTGGATTCACCCCTCCACTTT; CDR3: CASSQDLDSPLHF
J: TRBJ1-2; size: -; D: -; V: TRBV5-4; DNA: TGTGCCAGCAGCCTGCCCAATACCGAGAGCTATGGCTACACCTTC; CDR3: CASSLPNTESYGYTF
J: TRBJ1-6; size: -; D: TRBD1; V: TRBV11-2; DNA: TGTGCCAGCAGCTTATTGGGGACAGTAGGGTTGGGCAATTCACCCCTCCACTTT; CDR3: CASSLLGTVGLGNSPLHF
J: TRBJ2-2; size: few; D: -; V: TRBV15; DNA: TGTGCCACCAGCAGGAAGACGAACACCGGGGAGCTGTTTTTT; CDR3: CATSRKTNTGELFF
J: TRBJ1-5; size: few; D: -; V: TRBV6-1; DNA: TGTGCCAGCAGGGAGCAAGAGGGTGGCAATCAGCCCCAGCATTTT; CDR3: CASREQEGGNQPQHF
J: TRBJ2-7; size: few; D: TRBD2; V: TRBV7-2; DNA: TGTGCCAGCAGCGCCCCTAGCGGGAGGGCCACCTACGAGCAGTACTTC; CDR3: CASSAPSGRATYEQYF
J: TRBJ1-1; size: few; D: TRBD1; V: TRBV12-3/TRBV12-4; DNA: TGTGCCAGCAGTTTGAGGGGGCGCGGCACTGAAGCTTTCTTT; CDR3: CASSLRGRGTEAFF
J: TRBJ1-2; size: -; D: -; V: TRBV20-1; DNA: TGCAGTGCTAACTCCTTATGGGGGAATGGCTACACCTTC; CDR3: CSANSLWGNGYTF
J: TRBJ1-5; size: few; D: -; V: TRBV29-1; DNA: TGCAGCGCGGGAGGCCTAAATCAGCCCCAGCATTTT; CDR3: CSAGGLNQPQHF
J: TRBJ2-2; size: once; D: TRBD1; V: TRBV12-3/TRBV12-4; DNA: TGTGCCAGCAGTTTCCAAGGGGGCGCGGGCACCGGGGAGCTGTTTTTT; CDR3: CASSFQGGAGTGELFF